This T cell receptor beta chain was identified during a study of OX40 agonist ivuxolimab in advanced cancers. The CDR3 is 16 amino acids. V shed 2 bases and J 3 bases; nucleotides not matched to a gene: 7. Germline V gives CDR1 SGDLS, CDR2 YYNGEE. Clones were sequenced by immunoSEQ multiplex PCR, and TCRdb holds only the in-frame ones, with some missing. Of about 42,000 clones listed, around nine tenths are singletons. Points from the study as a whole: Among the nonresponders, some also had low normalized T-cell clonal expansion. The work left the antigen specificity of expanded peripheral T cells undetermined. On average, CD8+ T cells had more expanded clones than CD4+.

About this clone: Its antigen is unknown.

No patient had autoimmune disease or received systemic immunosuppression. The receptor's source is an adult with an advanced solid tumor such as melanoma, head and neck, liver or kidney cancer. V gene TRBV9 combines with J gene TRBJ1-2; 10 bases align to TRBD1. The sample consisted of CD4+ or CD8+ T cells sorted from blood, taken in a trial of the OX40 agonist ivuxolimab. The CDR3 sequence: CASSVARTGGHYGYTF. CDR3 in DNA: TGTGCCAGCAGCGTGGCAAGGACAGGGGGACACTATGGCTACACCTTC.